This TCR beta chain is from a study of blood T cell repertoires in COVID-19. Study in general: COVID-19 samples, acute and convalescent, were from the United States, Italy and Spain.

This CDR3 region has 16 residues. V lost 2 bases to trimming and J lost 3 bases, with 14 bases between them. The germline CDR1 and CDR2 sequences are MDHEN and SYDVKM. The authors' processing: From reference gene primer amplification, estimates of nucleated cell counts were derived. Libraries were prepared by immunoSEQ multiplex PCR; TCRdb keeps only in-frame clonotypes and omits some of them. The V and J calls and clone size come from that table; D and trimming were worked out from the DNA. The sample shows around 100,000 clones, around 86% of them seen only once. Which cohort a participant joined came from the clinical history participants gave.

Input material: PBMCs or T cells enriched from blood (not recorded which). The receptor comes from a woman between 50 and 59 years old who had recovered from COVID-19. J is TRBJ1-3 and V is TRBV28; tentative D call: TRBD1 (5 bases). Written as DNA, the CDR3 is TGTGCCAGCAGTTTAGCGGCCTTAAGGGGTGGAAACACCATATATTTT. It translates to CASSLAALRGGNTIYF. Full variable domain (outside the CDR3, taken from reference TRBV28 and TRBJ1-3): DVKVTQSSRYLVKRTGEKVFLECVQDMDHENMFWYRQDPGLGLRLIYFSYDVKMKEKGDIPEGYSVSREKKERFSLILESASTNQTSMYLCASSLAALRGGNTIYFGEGSWLTVV.